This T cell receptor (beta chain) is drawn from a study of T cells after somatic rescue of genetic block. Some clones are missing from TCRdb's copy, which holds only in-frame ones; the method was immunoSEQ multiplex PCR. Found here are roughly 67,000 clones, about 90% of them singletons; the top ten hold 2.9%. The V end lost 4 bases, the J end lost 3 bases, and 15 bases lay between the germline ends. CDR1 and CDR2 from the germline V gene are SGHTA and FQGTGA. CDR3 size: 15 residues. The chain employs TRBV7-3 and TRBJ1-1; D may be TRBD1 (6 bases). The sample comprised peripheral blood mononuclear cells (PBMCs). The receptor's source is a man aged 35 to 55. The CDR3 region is CASSYINRDYTEAFF. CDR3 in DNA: TGTGCCAGCAGCTATATTAACAGGGACTACACTGAAGCTTTCTTT.